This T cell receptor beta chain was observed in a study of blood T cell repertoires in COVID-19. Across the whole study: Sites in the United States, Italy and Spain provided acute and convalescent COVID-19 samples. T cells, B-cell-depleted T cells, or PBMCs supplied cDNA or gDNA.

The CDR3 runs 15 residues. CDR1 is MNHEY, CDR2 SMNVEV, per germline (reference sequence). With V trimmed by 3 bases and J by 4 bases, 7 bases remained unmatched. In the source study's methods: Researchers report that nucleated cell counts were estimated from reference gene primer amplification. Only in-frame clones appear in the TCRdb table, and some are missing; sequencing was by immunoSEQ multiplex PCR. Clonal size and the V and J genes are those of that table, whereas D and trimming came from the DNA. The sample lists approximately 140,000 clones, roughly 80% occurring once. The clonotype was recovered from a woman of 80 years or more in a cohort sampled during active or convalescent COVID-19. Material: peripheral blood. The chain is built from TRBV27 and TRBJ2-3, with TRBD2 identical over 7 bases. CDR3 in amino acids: CASSFPAGNADTQYF. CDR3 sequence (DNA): TGTGCCAGCAGTTTTCCAGCGGGGAACGCAGATACGCAGTATTTT.